The 26 T cell receptor beta chains given below trace back to one sample, sequenced in a study of T cells expressing NK-cell markers. TCRdb re-called the 5' RACE reads and catalogs CDR3 proteins one per entry, DNA excluded. The table for this sample gives a few hundred thousand distinct CDR3 sequences. The sequenced sample was blood T cells: a sorted CD56 or NKG2C T cell subset, CD4+ or CD8+ T cells, or bulk PBMC T cells (not recorded which). These receptors all come from a woman aged 50 to 60 in good health.

The rearrangement uses TRBV27 and TRBJ2-1; TCRdb's D call of TRBD1 is untestable without DNA. The CDR3 is 17 residues long. The germline CDR1 and CDR2 sequences are MNHEY and SMNVEV (reference sequence). The CDR3 sequence: CASSLSSLRDPRDEQFF.

V usage is TRBV7-9 and J usage is TRBJ2-1. Germline values: CDR1 SEHNR, CDR2 FQNEAQ (reference sequence). The CDR3 has 14 residues. CDR3 in amino acids: CASSLGVSSHEQFF.

The J gene is TRBJ2-1, the V gene TRBV3-1; absent DNA, TCRdb's TRBD2 call cannot be checked. From germline, CDR1 is LGHDT and CDR2 YNNKEL (reference sequence). The CDR3 loop spans 14 amino acids. The CDR3 sequence is CASSQVLGNSEQFF.

CDR3 loop: CASSLTKREINEQFF. V gene TRBV5-5 combines with J gene TRBJ2-1; TCRdb names TRBD2, which stays unverified in the absence of DNA. The CDR3 covers 15 residues. Germline CDR1 is SGHKS and CDR2 is YYEKEE (reference sequence).

This chain links TRBV25-1 with TRBJ2-7; TCRdb selects TRBD1, and the lack of DNA leaves this call unchecked. CDR1 and CDR2 (germline): MGHDK, SYGVNS. The CDR3 spans 14 residues. CDR3 loop: CASRLTGGSHEQYF.

This sequence joins TRBV4-1 and TRBJ1-5. From germline, CDR1 is MGHRA and CDR2 YSYEKL. The CDR3 extends over 14 amino acids. The CDR3 loop is CASSPVLGNQPQHF.

V and J are TRBV29-1 and TRBJ2-7. CDR1 is SQVTM and CDR2 is ANQGSEA in the germline V gene. The CDR3 is 12 residues long. The CDR3 spells CSVSGVLGEQYF.

The chain has TRBV4-1 and TRBJ2-3; TCRdb calls TRBD1, which cannot be checked without DNA. The V gene's germline CDR1 is MGHRA and CDR2 YSYEKL. This CDR3 contains 15 residues. The CDR3: CASRSLGTAPYTQYF.

This chain joins TRBV6-1 and TRBJ2-7. Germline-derived CDR1 and CDR2 are MNHNS and SASEGT. The CDR3 loop spans 13 amino acids. This CDR3 reads CASSEGQPYEQYF.

The chain is built from TRBV4-1 and TRBJ1-1; TCRdb names TRBD1, which stays unverified in the absence of DNA. Germline V gene sequence: CDR1 MGHRA, CDR2 YSYEKL. This CDR3 has 14 amino acids. The CDR3: CASSHPPIGTGAFF.

This sequence joins TRBV5-6 and TRBJ2-7. Germline V gene sequence: CDR1 SGHDT, CDR2 YYEEEE. The CDR3 consists of 13 residues. CDR3 sequence: CASSLRQAYEQYF.

The rearrangement joins TRBV4-1 to TRBJ2-6; without DNA, the TCRdb call of TRBD1 cannot be checked. The CDR3 is 15 residues long. CDR1 and CDR2 (germline): MGHRA, YSYEKL. CDR3 sequence reads: CASSPREAGANVLTF.

The chain uses TRBV7-8 and TRBJ2-5; TCRdb proposes TRBD2, but this gene call is untestable without DNA. The CDR3 is 16 amino acids. Germline CDR1 and CDR2: SGHVS and FQNEAQ. CDR3 loop: CASSLEGGPAQETQYF.

The rearrangement links TRBV12-3 or TRBV12-4 to TRBJ2-2; TCRdb calls TRBD2, which cannot be checked without DNA. The CDR3 covers 19 residues. The chain's CDR3 is CASSFWASGRAGNTGELFF.

The V and J genes are TRBV5-1 and TRBJ2-5; no DNA is available, so the TRBD1 call from TCRdb remains unchecked. The germline CDR1 and CDR2 sequences are SGHRS and YFSETQ. The CDR3 runs to 16 residues. CDR3 residues: CASSLRPGQGSETQYF.

This rearrangement joins TRBV3-1 to TRBJ1-4. The CDR3 spans 13 residues. Germline V lookup: CDR1 LGHDT, CDR2 YNNKEL (reference sequence). The CDR3 reads CASRPGSGEKLFF.

V gene TRBV7-9 combines with J gene TRBJ1-3. In germline, CDR1 is SEHNR, CDR2 FQNEAQ (reference sequence). The CDR3 has 18 residues. The CDR3 protein is CASSLSIPGRAPVFSIYF.

The gene calls are TRBV6-6 and TRBJ2-5; as DNA is missing, the TRBD1 call by TCRdb cannot be tested. The CDR3 consists of 14 residues. The germline V gene has CDR1 MNHNY and CDR2 SVGAGI (reference sequence). The CDR3 region is CASSDRGREETQYF.

V gene TRBV28 combines with J gene TRBJ1-5; the TCRdb call, TRBD1, lacks DNA for checking. Germline V gene lookup returns CDR1 MDHEN and CDR2 SYDVKM. CDR3 length equals 17 residues. CDR3: CASSLWEGAPGNQPQHF.

The V and J genes are TRBV5-1 and TRBJ2-1; checking the TCRdb D call of TRBD2 is not possible without DNA. This CDR3 has 16 amino acids. Per the germline V gene, CDR1 is SGHRS and CDR2 is YFSETQ. The CDR3 region is CASSLLSGSSYNEQFF.

The chain links TRBV6-2 or TRBV6-3 to TRBJ2-5; absent DNA, TCRdb's TRBD2 call cannot be checked. Germline assignment: CDR1 MNHEY and CDR2 SVGEGT. This CDR3 is 13 amino acids long. The CDR3 sequence: CASSYRLVETQYF.

The V call is TRBV4-1, the J call TRBJ2-3. The CDR3 loop spans 12 amino acids. The V gene's germline CDR1 is MGHRA and CDR2 YSYEKL. The CDR3 here is CASSQPLDTQYF.

The rearrangement links TRBV27 to TRBJ1-5; the TRBD1 assignment by TCRdb is unverifiable without DNA. The CDR3 covers 13 residues. Germline CDR1 MNHEY, CDR2 SMNVEV (reference sequence). CDR3 residues: CANPTGSYQPQHF.

The gene calls are TRBV5-1 and TRBJ2-3; the TCRdb D gene call, TRBD1, has no DNA to confirm it. The CDR3 is 12 residues long. CDR1 is SGHRS, CDR2 YFSETQ, per germline. The CDR3 loop reads CASSPGRDTQYF.

This chain links TRBV3-1 with TRBJ2-1; TCRdb's D call, TRBD2, is unchecked because there is no DNA. Germline loops: CDR1 LGHDT, CDR2 YNNKEL (reference sequence). This CDR3 region has 16 residues. Here the CDR3 reads CASSQDPVSGTNEQFF.

The chain combines TRBV5-1 with TRBJ1-5; no DNA is available, so the TRBD1 call from TCRdb remains unchecked. The V gene's germline CDR1 is SGHRS and CDR2 YFSETQ. This CDR3 is built from 16 residues. CDR3: CASSPGLDSHNQPQHF.